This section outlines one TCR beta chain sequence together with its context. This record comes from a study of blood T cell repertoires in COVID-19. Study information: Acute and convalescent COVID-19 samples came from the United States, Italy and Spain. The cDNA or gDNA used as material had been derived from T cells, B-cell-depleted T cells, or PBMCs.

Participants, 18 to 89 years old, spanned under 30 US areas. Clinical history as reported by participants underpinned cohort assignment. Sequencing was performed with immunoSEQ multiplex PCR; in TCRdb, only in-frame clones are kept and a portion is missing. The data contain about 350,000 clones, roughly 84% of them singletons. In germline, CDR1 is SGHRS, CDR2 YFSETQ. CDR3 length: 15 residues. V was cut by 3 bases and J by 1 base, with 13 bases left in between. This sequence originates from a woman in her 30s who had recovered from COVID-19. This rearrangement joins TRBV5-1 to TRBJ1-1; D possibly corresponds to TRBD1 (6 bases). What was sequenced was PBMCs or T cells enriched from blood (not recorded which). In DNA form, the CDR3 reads TGCGCCAGCAGCTCCACACTACAGGGGAACACTGAAGCTTTCTTT. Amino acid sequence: CASSSTLQGNTEAFF. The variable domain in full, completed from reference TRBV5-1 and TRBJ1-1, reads KAGVTQTPRYLIKTRGQQVTLSCSPISGHRSVSWYQQTPGQGLQFLFEYFSETQRNKGNFPGRFSGRQFSNSRSEMNVSTLELGDSALYLCASSSTLQGNTEAFFGQGTRLTVV.